This TCR beta chain is from a study of blood T cell repertoires in COVID-19 (dated by TCRdb to 2018 to 2020). Regarding the research as a whole: Samples covering the acute and convalescent phases of COVID-19 were provided by collaborators in the United States, Italy and Spain. The material from the prospective study consisted of cDNA or gDNA derived from T cells, B-cell-depleted T cells, or PBMCs. Deeply sampled blood TCRbeta repertoires from subjects exposed to, actively infected with, or recovered from COVID-19 were included in the dataset. A freely available public database, intended as a resource for researchers studying the immune response to SARS-CoV-2, is where the repertoires were released. Samples came from the ongoing ImmuneRACE study (first 160 participants) plus 1,254 subjects from 6 global collaborators. Nearly every sample came with metadata listing a de-identified subject ID, COVID-19 status, age in years and sex. Where HLA class I and class II types were available, the types were taken from metadata supplied by the sample provider, not from assay-based typing. On the study overall, not on this receptor specifically: How much clinical and demographic metadata was included differed by source and by participant, and the metadata was provided uncurated.

TCRbeta CDR3 regions were amplified from genomic DNA by means of the immunoSEQ Assay, a bias-controlled multiplex PCR. Turning to the authors' computational methods: The number of nucleated cells in each sample was estimated by amplification of reference gene primers within the assay. To quantify the absolute abundance of each unique TCRbeta CDR3 rearrangement, sequence reads were collapsed and filtered. Productive Simpson clonality was computed per sample as the square root of Simpson's diversity index over productive rearrangements. TCRdb re-hosts the immuneACCESS table, in-frame sequences only. Its copies lack some clones; in the studies checked, an unresolved V gene accounts for under half of them, and the cause for the rest is not known. V, J and clone size reflect that table, while D and trimming were determined from the DNA. Counted in this sample were 56,000 or so clones; 80% to 90% of them appeared once. The top ten clonotypes cover roughly 18% of the sample.

The collaborating institutions used their own protocols to collect whole blood in K2EDTA tubes. For TCRbeta analysis, collaborator samples were shipped as frozen whole blood, as isolated PBMCs, or as DNA extracted from either sample type. V lost 3 bases and J lost 1 base; the stretch between them is 10 bases long. There are 15 amino acids in the CDR3, from cysteine to phenylalanine inclusive. The only DNA kept is the CDR3, 45 bases in frame from the first base. CDR1 and CDR2 were assigned from the germline V gene as SGHNT and YENEEA. A remark on this clone: The target of this receptor is not known. Base qualities were left out, and no much larger clone turns up one base away.

The receptor chain draws on TRBV11-3 and TRBJ2-1; tentative D gene TRBD2, with 6 bases matching. The clonotype was recovered from a woman at least 80 years old with active COVID-19. Sequenced sample: peripheral blood. This receptor carries the CDR3 CASSLLGGSYNEQFF. The nucleotide sequence is TGTGCCAGCAGCTTGTTGGGGGGATCCTACAATGAGCAGTTCTTC. Supplemented by the reference TRBV11-3 and TRBJ2-1 proteins around the CDR3, the complete variable domain is EAGVVQSPRYKIIEKKQPVAFWCNPISGHNTLYWYLQNLGQGPELLIRYENEEAVDDSQLPKDRFSAERLKGVDSTLKIQPAELGDSAVYLCASSLLGGSYNEQFFGPGTRLTVL.